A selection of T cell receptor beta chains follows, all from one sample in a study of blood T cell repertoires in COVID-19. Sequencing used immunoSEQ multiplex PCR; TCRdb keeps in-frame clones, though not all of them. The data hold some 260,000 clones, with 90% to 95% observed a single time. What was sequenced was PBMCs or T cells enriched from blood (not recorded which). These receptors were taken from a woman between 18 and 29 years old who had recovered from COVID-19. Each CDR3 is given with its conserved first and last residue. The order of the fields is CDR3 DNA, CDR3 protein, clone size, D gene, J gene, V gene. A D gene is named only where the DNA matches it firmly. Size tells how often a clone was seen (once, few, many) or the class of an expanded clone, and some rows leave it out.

CDR3 DNA: TGTGCCAGCAGTTACACAGAGAACACTGAAGCTTTCTTT
CDR3 protein: CASSYTENTEAFF
clone size: -
D gene: -
J gene: TRBJ1-1
V gene: TRBV6-2/TRBV6-3

CDR3 DNA: TGTGCCAGCAGCTTAGTCCGGGGGGGTGAAAAACTGTTTTTT
CDR3 protein: CASSLVRGGEKLFF
clone size: -
D gene: -
J gene: TRBJ1-4
V gene: TRBV7-2

CDR3 DNA: TGCGCCAGCACCACGGGAGACCAAGAGACCCAGTACTTC
CDR3 protein: CASTTGDQETQYF
clone size: -
D gene: -
J gene: TRBJ2-5
V gene: TRBV5-1

CDR3 DNA: TGCGCCAGCAGTGAGGGGCCCGAGTTGTACTTC
CDR3 protein: CASSEGPELYF
clone size: -
D gene: -
J gene: TRBJ2-7
V gene: TRBV10-1

CDR3 DNA: TGTGCCAGCACCCGATCCTCTAGCGGTAGCACAGATACGCAGTATTTT
CDR3 protein: CASTRSSSGSTDTQYF
clone size: -
D gene: TRBD2
J gene: TRBJ2-3
V gene: TRBV4-2

CDR3 DNA: TGTGCCAGCAGCTCTATGGAGACCCAGTACTTC
CDR3 protein: CASSSMETQYF
clone size: once
D gene: -
J gene: TRBJ2-5
V gene: TRBV3-1/TRBV3-2

CDR3 DNA: TGTGCCAGCAGCTTTGGAGGGCTGGCCGGGGAGCTGTTTTTT
CDR3 protein: CASSFGGLAGELFF
clone size: -
D gene: -
J gene: TRBJ2-2
V gene: TRBV5-6

CDR3 DNA: TGTGCCAGTACCCCTGGTCCAGGGGAAGGTGGCTACACCTTC
CDR3 protein: CASTPGPGEGGYTF
clone size: -
D gene: -
J gene: TRBJ1-2
V gene: TRBV19

CDR3 DNA: TGTGCCAGCAGTTTAACTGCCCCCGAGGAGCAGTACTTC
CDR3 protein: CASSLTAPEEQYF
clone size: once
D gene: -
J gene: TRBJ2-7
V gene: TRBV28

CDR3 DNA: TGCAGCGTTGAGTCGGCTAGCCGAGAGACCCAGTACTTC
CDR3 protein: CSVESASRETQYF
clone size: -
D gene: -
J gene: TRBJ2-5
V gene: TRBV29-1

CDR3 DNA: TGTGCCAGCAGTGATGATGGGGACAGCTCTCCGACGAACACTGAAGCTTTCTTT
CDR3 protein: CASSDDGDSSPTNTEAFF
clone size: few
D gene: TRBD1
J gene: TRBJ1-1
V gene: TRBV2

CDR3 DNA: TGTGCCAGCAGCCGGTCAGGGTTAAATTTCCTCTACACCTTC
CDR3 protein: CASSRSGLNFLYTF
clone size: -
D gene: -
J gene: TRBJ1-2
V gene: TRBV3-1/TRBV3-2

CDR3 DNA: TGTGCCAGCAGCTTAACCGGGACAGGGGTCAATGAGCAGTTCTTC
CDR3 protein: CASSLTGTGVNEQFF
clone size: -
D gene: TRBD1
J gene: TRBJ2-1
V gene: TRBV5-4

CDR3 DNA: TGTGCCAGCAGCCAAGTCCAAGAGCTTGACTACACCTTC
CDR3 protein: CASSQVQELDYTF
clone size: -
D gene: -
J gene: TRBJ1-2
V gene: TRBV3-1/TRBV3-2

CDR3 DNA: TGCGCCAGCAGCCAACAACCACAGGGGGCATCTGGAAACACCATATATTTT
CDR3 protein: CASSQQPQGASGNTIYF
clone size: few
D gene: TRBD1
J gene: TRBJ1-3
V gene: TRBV4-3

CDR3 DNA: TGTGCCAGCAGCCAAAACAGGGGCCGGGACACTGAAGCTTTCTTT
CDR3 protein: CASSQNRGRDTEAFF
clone size: -
D gene: TRBD1
J gene: TRBJ1-1
V gene: TRBV4-2

CDR3 DNA: TGTGCCAGCAGCGTAGGAGGGGGCACCGGGGAGCTGTTTTTT
CDR3 protein: CASSVGGGTGELFF
clone size: -
D gene: -
J gene: TRBJ2-2
V gene: TRBV9

CDR3 DNA: TGTGCCAGCAGCGTAGATCAGGCCCCAGGGGCCAACGTCCTGACTTTC
CDR3 protein: CASSVDQAPGANVLTF
clone size: -
D gene: -
J gene: TRBJ2-6
V gene: TRBV9

CDR3 DNA: TGTGCCAGCAGCCCCCCAGACAGGGATGCTTTCTTT
CDR3 protein: CASSPPDRDAFF
clone size: -
D gene: TRBD1
J gene: TRBJ1-1
V gene: TRBV3-1/TRBV3-2

CDR3 DNA: TGTGCCAGCAGCTTAGGGACAGGGGGTCACACTGAAGCTTTCTTT
CDR3 protein: CASSLGTGGHTEAFF
clone size: -
D gene: TRBD1
J gene: TRBJ1-1
V gene: TRBV7-9

CDR3 DNA: TGTGCCAGCAGTTTAACAGCGGGAGGTCCCACAGATACGCAGTATTTT
CDR3 protein: CASSLTAGGPTDTQYF
clone size: -
D gene: TRBD2
J gene: TRBJ2-3
V gene: TRBV27

CDR3 DNA: TGCGCCAGCAGCACCCAGGAATTCTCTGGAAACACCATATATTTT
CDR3 protein: CASSTQEFSGNTIYF
clone size: -
D gene: -
J gene: TRBJ1-3
V gene: TRBV4-3